This T cell receptor beta chain was sequenced for a study of CD8 T cells in Susac syndrome. Overall study context: Patients with Susac syndrome were therapy-naive, taking corticosteroids, with some also receiving intravenous immunoglobulin, or taking intravenous immunoglobulin alone at the time their blood was drawn. General study points: There was no clonal expansion in the CD4+ T cell repertoires of Susac syndrome.

Both CD4+ and CD8+ T cells were negatively isolated, and TEMRA cells underwent FACS enrichment. V was clipped by 2 bases and J by 5 bases; unmatched bases: 2. The CDR3 contains 13 residues. Germline assignment: CDR1 DFQATT and CDR2 SNEGSKA (reference sequence). When the RNA was reverse transcribed, random hexamers were used with an input of roughly 0.45 to 1 ug. The CDR3 of TCR beta was amplified by immunoSEQ multiplex PCR across 54 Vbeta and 13 Jbeta. Each CDR3 protein gets one entry after TCRdb re-called the immunoSEQ multiplex PCR reads with MiXCR. The data hold 200,000 to 300,000 distinct CDR3 sequences, with approximately 95% observed a single time. Worth noting for this clonotype: Its specificity is unknown.

What was sequenced was CD4+ T cells from PBMCs. V gene TRBV20-1 combines with J gene TRBJ2-7; TRBD2 agrees at 11 bases. The receptor comes from a human donor with Susac syndrome. The CDR3 here is CSARLAGGHEQYF. The CDR3 bases are TGCAGTGCTAGACTAGCGGGAGGCCACGAGCAGTACTTC.